Given below is one T cell receptor beta chain in context. Its antigen is not known. This specimen belongs to a study of post-analysis software for immune sequencing data. Broader study findings: In multiple sclerosis, normalized Chao1 diversity was significantly below that of controls.

TCR beta cDNA libraries included unique molecular identifiers. Between roughly 1 and 10 million T cells gave rise to hundreds of thousands of cDNA molecules. TCRdb ran MiXCR on the PCR reads and lists one entry per CDR3 protein. Here the sample spans about 500,000 distinct CDR3 sequences, 45% being singletons. This receptor was obtained from a girl aged 5-17 years with multiple sclerosis. Source material: blood.

In nucleotides, the CDR3 is TGTGCCAGCAGTTACCTAGCGGGAGGGGGAGCAGATACGCAGTATTTT. Translation gives CASSYLAGGGADTQYF. This chain links TRBV6-5 with TRBJ2-3; 12 bases map to TRBD2. The trim removed 2 bases at V and 4 bases at J, leaving 4 bases unmatched. Germline V gene sequence: CDR1 MNHEY, CDR2 SVGAGI. The CDR3 totals 16 residues.